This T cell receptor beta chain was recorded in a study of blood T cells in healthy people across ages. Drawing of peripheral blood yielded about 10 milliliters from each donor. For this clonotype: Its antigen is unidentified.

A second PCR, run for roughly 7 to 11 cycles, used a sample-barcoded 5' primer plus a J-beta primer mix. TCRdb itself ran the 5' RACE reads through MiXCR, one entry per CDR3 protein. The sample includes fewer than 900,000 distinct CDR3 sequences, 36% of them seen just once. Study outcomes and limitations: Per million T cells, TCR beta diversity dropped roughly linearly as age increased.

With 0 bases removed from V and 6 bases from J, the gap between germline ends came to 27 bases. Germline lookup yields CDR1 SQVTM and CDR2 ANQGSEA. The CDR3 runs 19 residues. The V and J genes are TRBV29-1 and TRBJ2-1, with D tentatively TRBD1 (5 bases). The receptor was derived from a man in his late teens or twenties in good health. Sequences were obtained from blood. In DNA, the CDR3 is TGCAGCGTTGAAGATCGTCGGCGTGATTTAGGGGTATATACCAATGAGCAGTTCTTC. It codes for CSVEDRRRDLGVYTNEQFF.